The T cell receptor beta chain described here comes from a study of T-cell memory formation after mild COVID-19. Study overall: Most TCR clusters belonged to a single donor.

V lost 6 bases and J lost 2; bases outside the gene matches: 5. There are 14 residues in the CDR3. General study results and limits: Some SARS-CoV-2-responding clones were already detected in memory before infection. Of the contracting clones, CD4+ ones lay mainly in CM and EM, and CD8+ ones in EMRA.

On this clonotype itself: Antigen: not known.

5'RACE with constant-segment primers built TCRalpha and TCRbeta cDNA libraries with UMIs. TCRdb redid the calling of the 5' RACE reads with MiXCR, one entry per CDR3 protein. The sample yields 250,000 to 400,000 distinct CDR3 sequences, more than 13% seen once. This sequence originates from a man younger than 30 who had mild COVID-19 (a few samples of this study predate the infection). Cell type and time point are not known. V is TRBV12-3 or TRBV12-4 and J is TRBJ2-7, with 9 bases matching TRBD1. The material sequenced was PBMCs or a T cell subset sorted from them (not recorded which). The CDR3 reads CASSDRTGAYEQYF. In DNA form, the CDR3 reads TGTGCCAGCAGCGACCGGACAGGGGCCTACGAGCAGTACTTC.